These 7 T cell receptor beta chains were all obtained from the same sample, sequenced in a study of T-cell reconstitution after alpha-beta-depleted transplantation in children. Unique molecular identifiers were used in preparing the TCRbeta library. Via MiXCR, TCRdb re-called the PCR reads, giving one row per CDR3 protein. The table records under 250,000 distinct CDR3 sequences, approximately 15% of them present only once. The sequencing used PBMCs, mostly from graft donor cells, collected 360 days after TCRalphabeta/CD19-depleted stem cell transplant. The receptors were gathered from a male patient between 2 and 10 years old who had a stem cell transplant for acute lymphoblastic leukemia, so the T cells may come from the graft donor.

The chain recombines TRBV4-3 with TRBJ2-1; either TRBD1 or TRBD2 may supply D (5 bases each). Trimming stripped 0 bases from V and 1 base from J, with 13 bases between. Looked up from germline, CDR1 is LGHNA and CDR2 is YSLEER. CDR3 length: 17 amino acids. DNA of the CDR3: TGCGCCAGCAGCCAAGAAGGGCCGGGGCCATCCTACAATGAGCAGTTCTTC. This sequence encodes CASSQEGPGPSYNEQFF.

The V call is TRBV19, the J call TRBJ2-3; 7 bases are shared with TRBD1. This CDR3 spans 16 amino acids. The germline gives CDR1 LNHDA, CDR2 SQIVND (reference sequence). Unmatched junction bases numbered 8, after V lost 4 bases and J lost 1 base. The DNA of the CDR3 is TGTGCCAGTAGTACGCGACAGGGAAGAGGCACAGATACGCAGTATTTT. It encodes CASSTRQGRGTDTQYF.

This chain connects TRBV4-3 to TRBJ2-2; 7 bases agree with TRBD2. With 2 bases clipped from V and 5 bases from J, the junction kept 8 bases outside the gene matches. This CDR3 region has 16 residues. Germline loops: CDR1 LGHNA, CDR2 YSLEER. The CDR3 nucleotides read TGCGCCAGCAGCCAAAATAGGCCTAGCGGTACCGGGGAGCTGTTTTTT. This sequence encodes CASSQNRPSGTGELFF.

This clonotype appeared a few times. The chain joins TRBV5-6 to TRBJ2-3; D is ambiguous. V shed 4 bases and J shed 5 bases, with 8 bases lying between them. The CDR3 covers 12 residues. Germline-derived CDR1 and CDR2 are SGHDT and YYEEEE. CDR3 coding DNA: TGTGCCAGCAGCCCGACGGTAGATACGCAGTATTTT. As protein: CASSPTVDTQYF. The complete variable domain, with remaining parts taken from reference TRBV5-6 and TRBJ2-3, reads DAGVTQSPTHLIKTRGQQVTLRCSPKSGHDTVSWYQQALGQGPQFIFQYYEEEERQRGNFPDRFSGHQFPNYSSELNVNALLLGDSALYLCASSPTVDTQYFGPGTRLTVL.

This clonotype was recorded many times. The chain employs TRBV20-1 and TRBJ1-2, with no clear D. The CDR3 is 16 amino acids. Germline lookup yields CDR1 DFQATT and CDR2 SNEGSKA (reference sequence). The V and J ends lost 0 bases and 3 bases respectively, with 17 bases between them. The CDR3 is CSARDLLGRTYYGYTF. In DNA form, the CDR3 reads TGCAGTGCTAGAGACCTCCTTGGGAGGACCTACTATGGCTACACCTTC.

The chain employs TRBV30 and TRBJ1-4; no clear D gene. CDR1 and CDR2 (germline): GTSNPN, SVGIG (reference sequence). The ends were cut back, 4 bases at V and 0 bases at J, with 6 bases in the middle. This CDR3 has 13 residues. CDR3 coding DNA: TGTGCCTGGAACGTTGCAACTAATGAAAAACTGTTTTTT. It translates to CAWNVATNEKLFF.

This clonotype was detected a few times. The J gene is TRBJ2-6, the V gene TRBV4-2; D unclear. V lost 0 bases and J 0 bases, leaving 9 bases between the germline ends. CDR1 and CDR2 (germline): LGHNA, YNFKEQ. The CDR3 runs 17 residues. The chain's CDR3 is CASSQDRASSGANVLTF. In DNA, the CDR3 is TGTGCCAGCAGCCAAGATAGAGCCTCCTCTGGGGCCAACGTCCTGACTTTC.